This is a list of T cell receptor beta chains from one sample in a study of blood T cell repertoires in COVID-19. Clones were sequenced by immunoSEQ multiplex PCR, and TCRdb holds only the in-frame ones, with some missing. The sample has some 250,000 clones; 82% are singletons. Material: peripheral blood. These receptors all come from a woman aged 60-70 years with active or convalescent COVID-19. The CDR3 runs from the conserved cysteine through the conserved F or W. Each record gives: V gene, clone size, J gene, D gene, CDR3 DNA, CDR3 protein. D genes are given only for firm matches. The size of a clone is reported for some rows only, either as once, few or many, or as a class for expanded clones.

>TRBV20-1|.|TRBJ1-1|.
TGCAGTGCCAGTCTAGTCGGATCTGAAGCTTTCTTT
CSASLVGSEAFF
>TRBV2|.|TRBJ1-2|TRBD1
TGTGCCAGCAGCGCCCGGGAGGGGGCGCAGCGCTACACCTTC
CASSAREGAQRYTF
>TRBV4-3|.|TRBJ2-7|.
TGCGCCAGCAGCCAAGATCAAAGGGGGAGCGAGCAGTACTTC
CASSQDQRGSEQYF
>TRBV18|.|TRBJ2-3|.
TGTGCCAGCTCACCGGTCTGGAGCCCCAGCACAGATACGCAGTATTTT
CASSPVWSPSTDTQYF
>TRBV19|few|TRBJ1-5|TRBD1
TGTGCCAGTAGTATAGATCGAAGGGGGACAGACAATCAGCCCCAGCATTTT
CASSIDRRGTDNQPQHF
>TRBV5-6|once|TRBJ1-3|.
TGTGCCAGCAGCACTGGACAGCCGGGGAACACCATATATTTT
CASSTGQPGNTIYF
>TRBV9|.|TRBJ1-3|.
TGTGCCAGCAGCGTAGGGGAGATTACTGGAAACACCATATATTTT
CASSVGEITGNTIYF
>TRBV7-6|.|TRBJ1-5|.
TGTGCCAGCAGCTTAGGAAGAGGGCAGCCCCAGCATTTT
CASSLGRGQPQHF
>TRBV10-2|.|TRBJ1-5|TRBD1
TGCGCCAGCAGCCTCACAGGGGGACGGCCCCAGCATTTT
CASSLTGGRPQHF
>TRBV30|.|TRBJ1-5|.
TGTGCCTGGAGCAGGGGAGTCGGCAATCAGCCCCAGCATTTT
CAWSRGVGNQPQHF
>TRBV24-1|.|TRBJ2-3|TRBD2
TGTGCCACCAGTGACAACGGTGCGGGGGGGGGAGATACGCAGTATTTT
CATSDNGAGGGDTQYF
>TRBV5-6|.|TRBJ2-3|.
TGTGCCAGCAGCTTGGACATCACAGATACGCAGTATTTT
CASSLDITDTQYF
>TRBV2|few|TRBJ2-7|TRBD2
TGTGCCAGCACCCCGCGGGGGCTAGCGGGGACGTACTTC
CASTPRGLAGTYF
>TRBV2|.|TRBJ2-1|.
TGTGCCAGCATCCCCGGGTTGTCCTCCTACAATGAGCAGTTCTTC
CASIPGLSSYNEQFF
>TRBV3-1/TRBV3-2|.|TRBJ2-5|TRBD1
TGTGCCAGCAGCCATCACAGGGGCCAAGAGACCCAGTACTTC
CASSHHRGQETQYF
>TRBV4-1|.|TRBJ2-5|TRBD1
TGCGCCAGCAGCCAAGGGACAGGGGGTTCCCACCGAGAGACCCAGTACTTC
CASSQGTGGSHRETQYF
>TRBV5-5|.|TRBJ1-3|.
TGTGCCAGCAGCTTATTAGGCCAAGGAGCCATATATTTT
CASSLLGQGAIYF
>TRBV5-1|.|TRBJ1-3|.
TGCGCCAGCAGCTATGCACAGGGACGAGGAAACACCATATATTTT
CASSYAQGRGNTIYF
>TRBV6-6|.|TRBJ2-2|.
TGTGCCAGCAGTTCTCTCTATACCGGGGAGCTGTTTTTT
CASSSLYTGELFF
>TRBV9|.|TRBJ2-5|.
TGTGCCAGCAGCCCCTCCGGGACATGGAAGGAGACCCAGTACTTC
CASSPSGTWKETQYF
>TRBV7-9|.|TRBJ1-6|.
TGTGCCAGCAGCTTAGTACAGGACCCACTTAATTCACCCCTCCACTTT
CASSLVQDPLNSPLHF
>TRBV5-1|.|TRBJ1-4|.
TGCGCCAGCAGACAGGGCGATGAAAAACTGTTTTTT
CASRQGDEKLFF
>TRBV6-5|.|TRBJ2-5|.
TGTGCCAGCAGTTACTCGGGACACGCCGCGCAAGAGACCCAGTACTTC
CASSYSGHAAQETQYF
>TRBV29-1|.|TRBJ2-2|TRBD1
TGCAGCGTTGGCGGACAGGCTCTAACCGGGGAGCTGTTTTTT
CSVGGQALTGELFF
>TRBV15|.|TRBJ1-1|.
TGTGCCACCAGCCGCGTGGGGTCGGGGATGAACACTGAAGCTTTCTTT
CATSRVGSGMNTEAFF
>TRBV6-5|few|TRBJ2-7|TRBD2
TGTGCCAGCAGTTACTCGATTGGGGGGGCCTACGAGCAGTACTTC
CASSYSIGGAYEQYF
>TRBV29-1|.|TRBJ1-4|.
TGCAGCGCCACGACGGGGATGGAAAAACTGTTTTTT
CSATTGMEKLFF
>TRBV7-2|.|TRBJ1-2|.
TGTGCCAGCAGCTTAGCGGCGGGTCCTAACTATGGCTACACCTTC
CASSLAAGPNYGYTF
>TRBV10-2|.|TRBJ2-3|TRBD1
TGCGCCAGCAAAGAGACAGGGGATACGCAGTATTTT
CASKETGDTQYF
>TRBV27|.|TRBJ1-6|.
TGTGCCAGCAGTTTCTCCCCCCCCCTCTCCTATAATTCACCCCTCCACTTT
CASSFSPPLSYNSPLHF
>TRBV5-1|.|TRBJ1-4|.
TGCGCCAGCGGGGCGGGGTCAACTAATGAAAAACTGTTTTTT
CASGAGSTNEKLFF
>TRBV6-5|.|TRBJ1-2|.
TGTGCCAGCAGGAACACCGGGGGATATTACTATGGCTACACCTTC
CASRNTGGYYYGYTF
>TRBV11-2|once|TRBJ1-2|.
TGTGCCAGCAGCTTAGAGGCAGGGAACTATGGCTACACCTTC
CASSLEAGNYGYTF
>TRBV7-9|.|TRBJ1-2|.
TGTGCCAGCAGCTCGATTTGGGGGCGCGTCTATGGCTACACCTTC
CASSSIWGRVYGYTF
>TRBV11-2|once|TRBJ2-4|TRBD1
TGTGCCAGCAGCAAAAAGTTTGAGGGGGCGACCTTC
CASSKKFEGATF
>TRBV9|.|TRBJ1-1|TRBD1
TGTGCCAGCAGCGTTACAGGGGTCACTGAAGCTTTCTTT
CASSVTGVTEAFF
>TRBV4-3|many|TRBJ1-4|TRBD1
TGCGCCAGCAGCCCGCAGACAGGGGCCACTAATGAAAAACTGTTTTTT
CASSPQTGATNEKLFF
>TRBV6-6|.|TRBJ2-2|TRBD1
TGTGCCAGCAGTGGAAGACAGGGGCAGAACACCGGGGAGCTGTTTTTT
CASSGRQGQNTGELFF
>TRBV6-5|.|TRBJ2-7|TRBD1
TGTGCCAGCAGTCCGACAGGGGGAACGTACGAGCAGTACTTC
CASSPTGGTYEQYF
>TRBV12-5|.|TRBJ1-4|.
TGTGCTAGTGGTTTGGGACAGTCCCGAACTAATGAAAAACTGTTTTTT
CASGLGQSRTNEKLFF